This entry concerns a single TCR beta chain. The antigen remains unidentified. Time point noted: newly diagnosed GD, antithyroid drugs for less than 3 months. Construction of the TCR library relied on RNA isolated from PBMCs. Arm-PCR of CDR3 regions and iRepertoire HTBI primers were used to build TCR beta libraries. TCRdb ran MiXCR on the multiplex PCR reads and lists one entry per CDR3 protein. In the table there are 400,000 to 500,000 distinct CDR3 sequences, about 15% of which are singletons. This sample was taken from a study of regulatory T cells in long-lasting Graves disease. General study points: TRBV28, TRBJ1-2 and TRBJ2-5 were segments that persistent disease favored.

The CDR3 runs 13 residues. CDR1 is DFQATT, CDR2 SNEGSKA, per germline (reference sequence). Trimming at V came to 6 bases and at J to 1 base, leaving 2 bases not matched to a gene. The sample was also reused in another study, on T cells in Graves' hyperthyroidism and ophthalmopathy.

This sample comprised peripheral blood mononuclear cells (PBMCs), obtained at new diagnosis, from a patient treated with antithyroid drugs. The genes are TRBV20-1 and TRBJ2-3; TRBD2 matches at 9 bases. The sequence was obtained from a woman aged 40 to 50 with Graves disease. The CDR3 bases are TGCAGTGCCTTAGCGGGAGGCACAGATACGCAGTATTTT. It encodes CSALAGGTDTQYF.